The clone carrying this T cell receptor beta chain was recorded at least ten times. No antigen is known for it. This record belongs to a study of T-cell memory formation after mild COVID-19. Study at large: For the most part, TCR clusters were specific to one donor. General study findings and limits: SARS-CoV-2 specificity was not confirmed for second-wave clones peaking on day 37. CD4/CD8 balance characterized clones contracting day 15 to 85, and CD4+ skew characterized later expanders.

Using its own MiXCR run on the 5' RACE reads, TCRdb lists one record per CDR3 protein. This sample carries hundreds of thousands of distinct CDR3 sequences, 20% to 30% of them seen once, and the ten largest clones take 8.5% to 9%. The CDR3 runs to 16 residues. Germline-derived CDR1 and CDR2 are LNHNV and YYDKDF (reference sequence). V gave up 0 bases and J gave up 1 base, with 13 bases separating them. The receptor's source is an adult woman who had mild COVID-19 (a few samples of this study predate the infection). Cell type and time point are not known. Sequencing was performed on PBMCs or a T cell subset sorted from them (not recorded which). This chain joins TRBV15 and TRBJ2-7; TRBD2 is a possible D gene (5 bases). The CDR3, as DNA: TGTGCCACCAGCAGAGAAGGCACTAGAACTTCCTACGAGCAGTACTTC. Its protein product is CATSREGTRTSYEQYF.